Sequencing of this T cell receptor (beta chain) was carried out in a study of Ad26.COV2.S vaccination and SARS-CoV-2 variants. Looked up from germline, CDR1 is SGDLS and CDR2 is YYNGEE. The CDR3 extends over 13 amino acids. V lost 3 bases, J lost 1 base, and 0 bases stayed unmatched. Profiling relied on immunoSEQ multiplex PCR, and the TCRdb table lists in-frame clones only, not all of them. There are about 420,000 clones in the sample; roughly 90% occur only once, and 3.6% lies in the top ten. Treatment meaning: some 20 received Ad26.COV2.S at low or high dose, single or two shots; 5 received placebo; per-sample allocation not given. The samples date from day 63 after the first vaccine or placebo injection. A single count supports this clone.

The sequence was collected from a person aged 18-60 years who received the Ad26.COV2.S COVID-19 vaccine or a placebo. Here the sequenced sample was peripheral blood, taken in a trial of Ad26.COV2.S vaccine versus placebo. The chain combines TRBV9 with TRBJ1-1, with 7 bases identical to TRBD1. The chain's CDR3 is CASSGQGNTEAFF. The CDR3 DNA is TGTGCCAGCAGCGGACAGGGGAACACTGAAGCTTTCTTT.